The 5 T cell receptor beta chains in this list originate from one sample, sequenced in a study of Graves' ophthalmopathy and Graves' hyperthyroidism. Beta-chain TCR CDR3 regions were amplified from RNA transcripts. Following a first-round RT-PCR that used HTBI primers, a second-round multiplex PCR was carried out. TCRdb recomputed calls from the multiplex PCR reads with MiXCR, one row per CDR3 protein. This sample has 230,000 or so distinct CDR3 sequences, with 45% to 55% found just once. The sample consisted of peripheral blood. These receptors were obtained from an adult man with Graves' ophthalmopathy.

The V and J genes are TRBV11-2 and TRBJ2-7, with unresolved D. Trimming removed 5 bases at V and 7 bases at J, with 18 bases between. Germline CDR1 is SGHAT and CDR2 is FQNNGV. This CDR3 is 14 amino acids long. CDR3: CASSPLPGVREQYF. The DNA for the CDR3 is TGTGCCAGCAGCCCCCTCCCGGGTGTGAGGGAGCAGTACTTC. The whole variable domain, filled in from reference TRBV11-2 and TRBJ2-7, reads EAGVAQSPRYKIIEKRQSVAFWCNPISGHATLYWYQQILGQGPKLLIQFQNNGVVDDSQLPKDRFSAERLKGVDSTLKIQPAKLEDSAVYLCASSPLPGVREQYFGPGTRLTVT.

This clonotype was found a few times. This chain links TRBV7-9 with TRBJ1-1; D is unresolved. V was trimmed by 6 bases and J by 0 bases, leaving 5 bases between them. From germline, CDR1 is SEHNR and CDR2 FQNEAQ (reference sequence). This CDR3 is 12 amino acids long. CDR3 in amino acids: CASSVMNTEAFF. Written as DNA, the CDR3 is TGTGCCAGCAGTGTCATGAACACTGAAGCTTTCTTT. Complete variable domain (other parts from reference TRBV7-9 and TRBJ1-1): DTGVSQNPRHKITKRGQNVTFRCDPISEHNRLYWYRQTLGQGPEFLTYFQNEAQLEKSRLLSDRFSAERPKGSFSTLEIQRTEQGDSAMYLCASSVMNTEAFFGQGTRLTVV.

Worth noting for this clonotype: This may be a read error, as it is one base from a much larger clone. The V call is TRBV7-8, the J call TRBJ2-5, with D maybe TRBD2 (6 bases). V was shortened by 0 bases and J by 9 bases, with 17 bases between the two germline ends. The germline V gene has CDR1 SGHVS and CDR2 FQNEAQ. The CDR3 runs 15 residues. CDR3 bases: TGTGCCAGCAGCTTAGCGCGGGCTAGCGAGGAGGCCCAGTACTTC. Its protein product is CASSLARASEEAQYF.

This clonotype was recorded a few times. V is TRBV12-5 and J is TRBJ1-2; D not certain. Germline assignment: CDR1 LGHNT and CDR2 FRNRAP. The CDR3 is 11 residues long. The CDR3 DNA follows: TGTGCCAGCAGCGTGATAAATGGCTACACCTTC. This encodes CASSVINGYTF.

This clonotype was counted ten times or more. This rearrangement joins TRBV2 to TRBJ2-5; TRBD1 matches at 9 bases. This CDR3 is built from 14 residues. The V gene's germline CDR1 is SNHLY and CDR2 FYNNEI. Trimming cost V 1 base and J 4 bases; bases outside gene matches: 1. CDR3: CASSEGGQGETQYF. Here the CDR3 DNA reads TGTGCCAGCAGTGAAGGGGGACAGGGAGAGACCCAGTACTTC.